This T cell receptor beta chain was captured in a study of response to subunit inactivated influenza vaccine. Using its own MiXCR run on the RT-PCR reads, TCRdb lists one record per CDR3 protein. Here the sample spans under 200,000 distinct CDR3 sequences, more than 10% being singletons. The CDR3 is 18 residues long. Germline CDR1 MNHEY, CDR2 SVGAGI. Germline trimming cut 4 bases from V and 0 bases from J; bases unmatched to any gene: 6. This clonotype has at least ten counts. A further study also used this sample, focusing on T cells expressing NK-cell markers. As that report states: The authors made TCR beta cDNA libraries by 5'RACE template switching. This switching added a universal primer site and UMIs. Each TCR beta repertoire originated in sorted T cells that were CD3+CD56+NKG2C+, CD3+CD56+NKG2C- or CD3+CD56-NKG2C+. Within several experiments, an anti-gamma-delta TCR antibody kept the sorting limited to alpha-beta TCR T cells.

The chain couples TRBV6-5 to TRBJ2-5, with 15 bases matching TRBD2. The sample here was CD8+ T cells sorted from PBMCs, taken 11 to 12 days after vaccination. The clonotype was recovered from a man in his forties or fifties who received an inactivated influenza vaccine. Here the CDR3 DNA reads TGTGCCAGCAGTTCCCCCGGACTAGCGGGGGGGTACCAAGAGACCCAGTACTTC. Translated: CASSSPGLAGGYQETQYF.